The 5 T cell receptor beta chains below were found in one sample sequenced in a study of blood T cell repertoires in COVID-19. Profiling relied on immunoSEQ multiplex PCR, and the TCRdb table lists in-frame clones only, not all of them. The table has approximately 280,000 clones, 70% to 85% seen once; the top ten hold more than 1.4%. The specimen was peripheral blood. The receptors shown here come from a human donor with COVID-19, enrolled during active disease. The donor label of this sample is uncertain.

The rearrangement uses TRBV5-6 and TRBJ1-1, with D possibly being TRBD1 (5 bases). The CDR3 length is 15 residues. Germline-derived CDR1 and CDR2 are SGHDT and YYEEEE. Between the trimmed V and J ends, which lost 0 bases and 1 base, there was a span of 10 bases. The CDR3 loop is CASSLARGGNTEAFF. As DNA, the CDR3 is TGTGCCAGCAGCTTGGCTAGGGGAGGGAACACTGAAGCTTTCTTT.

V usage is TRBV7-8 and J usage is TRBJ1-2; TRBD1 might be the D (6 bases). This CDR3 is 15 amino acids long. V lost 2 bases and J lost 5, with 15 bases in between. The germline V gene encodes CDR1 SGHVS and CDR2 FQNEAQ. The CDR3 reads CASSLIKGVGYGYTF. In DNA, the CDR3 is TGTGCCAGCAGCTTAATCAAGGGGGTGGGGTATGGCTACACCTTC. Complete variable domain (other parts from reference TRBV7-8 and TRBJ1-2): GAGVSQSPRYKVAKRGQDVALRCDPISGHVSLFWYQQALGQGPEFLTYFQNEAQLDKSGLPSDRFFAERPEGSVSTLKIQRTQQEDSAVYLCASSLIKGVGYGYTFGSGTRLTVV.

The chain employs TRBV30 and TRBJ2-2, with TRBD2 matching 11 bases. The J segment lost 6 bases and the V segment lost 0 bases, leaving 3 bases of the junction unmatched. CDR3 length: 15 residues. Germline V gives CDR1 GTSNPN, CDR2 SVGIG (reference sequence). CDR3 sequence (DNA): TGTGCCTGGAGTGTACTAGCGGGAGTTCCCGGGGAGCTGTTTTTT. Protein: CAWSVLAGVPGELFF.

This clone was seen once. The genes are TRBV10-3 and TRBJ2-5; a possible D gene is TRBD2 (6 bases). CDR3 length: 12 residues. V lost 10 bases to trimming and J lost 4 bases, with 13 bases between them. Germline loops: CDR1 ENHRY, CDR2 SYGVKD. The CDR3 spells CATLDGGETQYF. CDR3 nucleotide sequence: TGTGCCACTCTTGACGGGGGAGAGACCCAGTACTTC.

V gene TRBV28 combines with J gene TRBJ1-2; weak D call: TRBD1 (6 bases). The CDR3 sequence is 13 residues long. Germline CDR1 MDHEN, CDR2 SYDVKM. The V and J ends lost 6 bases and 2 bases respectively, with 10 bases between them. CDR3 loop: CASRKQGNYGYTF. In DNA form, the CDR3 reads TGTGCCAGCAGGAAACAGGGAAACTATGGCTACACCTTC.